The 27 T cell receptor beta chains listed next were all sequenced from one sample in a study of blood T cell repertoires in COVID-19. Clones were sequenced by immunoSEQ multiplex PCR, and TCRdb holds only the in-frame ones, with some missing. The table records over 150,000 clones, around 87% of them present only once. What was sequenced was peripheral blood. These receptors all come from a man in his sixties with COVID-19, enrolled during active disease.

This chain's CDR3 is CASNLQGDEQYF. CDR3 nucleotides: TGTGCCAGCAATTTACAGGGGGACGAGCAGTACTTC. This chain joins TRBV5-6 and TRBJ2-7, with 8 bases fitting TRBD1. V trimming: 6 bases; J trimming: 5 bases; junction bases outside the gene matches: 4. The CDR3 has 12 amino acids. Germline V gene sequence: CDR1 SGHDT, CDR2 YYEEEE.

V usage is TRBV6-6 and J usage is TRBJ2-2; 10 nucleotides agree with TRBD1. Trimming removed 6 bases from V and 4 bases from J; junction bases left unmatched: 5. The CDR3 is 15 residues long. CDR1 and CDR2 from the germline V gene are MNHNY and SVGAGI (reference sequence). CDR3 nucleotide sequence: TGTGCCAGCAGGCACCGGGACAGGGGCACCGGGGAGCTGTTTTTT. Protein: CASRHRDRGTGELFF.

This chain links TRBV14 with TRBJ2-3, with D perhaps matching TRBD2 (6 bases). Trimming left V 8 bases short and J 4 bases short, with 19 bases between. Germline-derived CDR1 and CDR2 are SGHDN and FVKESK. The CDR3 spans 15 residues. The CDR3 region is CASRNSHGGPDTQYF. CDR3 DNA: TGTGCCAGCCGCAATAGTCACGGGGGTCCAGATACGCAGTATTTT.

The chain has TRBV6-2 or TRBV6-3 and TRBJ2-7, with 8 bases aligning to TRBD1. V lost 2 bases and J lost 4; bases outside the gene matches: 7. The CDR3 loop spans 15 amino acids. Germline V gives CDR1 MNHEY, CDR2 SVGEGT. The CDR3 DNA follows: TGTGCCAGCAGTTACGCAGGGGGCGGAATGTACGAGCAGTACTTC. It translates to CASSYAGGGMYEQYF.

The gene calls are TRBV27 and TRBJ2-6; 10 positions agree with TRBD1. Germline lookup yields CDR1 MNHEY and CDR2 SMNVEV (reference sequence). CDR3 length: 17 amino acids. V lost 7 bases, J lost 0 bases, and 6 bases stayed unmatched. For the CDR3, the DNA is TGTGCCAGCAACCCGGGACAGGGGTTCTCTGGGGCCAACGTCCTGACTTTC. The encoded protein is CASNPGQGFSGANVLTF.

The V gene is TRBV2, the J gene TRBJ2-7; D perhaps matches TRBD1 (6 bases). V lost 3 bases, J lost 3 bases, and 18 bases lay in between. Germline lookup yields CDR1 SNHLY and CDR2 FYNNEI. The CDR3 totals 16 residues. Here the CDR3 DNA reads TGTGCCAGCAGTGACCCCTTGGAGACAGGACGCTACGAGCAGTACTTC. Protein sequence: CASSDPLETGRYEQYF.

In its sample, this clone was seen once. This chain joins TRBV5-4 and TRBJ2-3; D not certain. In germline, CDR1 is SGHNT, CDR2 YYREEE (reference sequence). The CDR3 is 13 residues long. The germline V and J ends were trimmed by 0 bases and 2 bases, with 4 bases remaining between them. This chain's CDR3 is CASSLVHTDTQYF. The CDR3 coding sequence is TGTGCCAGCAGCTTGGTTCACACAGATACGCAGTATTTT. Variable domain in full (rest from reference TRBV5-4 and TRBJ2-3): ETGVTQSPTHLIKTRGQQVTLRCSSQSGHNTVSWYQQALGQGPQFIFQYYREEENGRGNFPPRFSGLQFPNYSSELNVNALELDDSALYLCASSLVHTDTQYFGPGTRLTVL.

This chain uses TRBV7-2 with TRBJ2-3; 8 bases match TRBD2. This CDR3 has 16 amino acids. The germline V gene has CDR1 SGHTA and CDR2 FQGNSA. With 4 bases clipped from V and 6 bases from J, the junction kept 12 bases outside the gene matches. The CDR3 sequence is CASSSGNSGGPDTQYF. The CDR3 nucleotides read TGTGCCAGCAGCTCCGGGAATTCGGGGGGGCCCGATACGCAGTATTTT.

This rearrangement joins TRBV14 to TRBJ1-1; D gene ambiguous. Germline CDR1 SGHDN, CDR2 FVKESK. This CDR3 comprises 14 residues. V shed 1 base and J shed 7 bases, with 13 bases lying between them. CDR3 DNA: TGTGCCAGCAGCCAAGGACGGACTTCGATTGAAGCTTTCTTT. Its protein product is CASSQGRTSIEAFF.

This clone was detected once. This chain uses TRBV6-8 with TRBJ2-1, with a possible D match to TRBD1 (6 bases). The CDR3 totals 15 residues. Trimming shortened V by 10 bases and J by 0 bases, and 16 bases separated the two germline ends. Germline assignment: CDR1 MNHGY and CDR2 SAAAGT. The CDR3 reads CATPRTVSSYNEQFF. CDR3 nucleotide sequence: TGTGCCACCCCCAGGACAGTTAGCTCCTACAATGAGCAGTTCTTC.

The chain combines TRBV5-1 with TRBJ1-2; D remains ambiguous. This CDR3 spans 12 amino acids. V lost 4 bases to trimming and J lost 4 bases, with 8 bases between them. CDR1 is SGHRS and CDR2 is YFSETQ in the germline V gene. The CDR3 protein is CASSPESYGYTF. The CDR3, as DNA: TGCGCCAGCAGCCCAGAAAGCTATGGCTACACCTTC.

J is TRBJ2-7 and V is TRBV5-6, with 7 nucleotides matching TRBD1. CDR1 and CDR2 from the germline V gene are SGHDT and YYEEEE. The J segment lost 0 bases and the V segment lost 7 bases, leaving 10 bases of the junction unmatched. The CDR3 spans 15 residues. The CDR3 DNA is TGTGCCAGCGCCAGGACAGGACTGAGCTCCTACGAGCAGTACTTC. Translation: CASARTGLSSYEQYF.

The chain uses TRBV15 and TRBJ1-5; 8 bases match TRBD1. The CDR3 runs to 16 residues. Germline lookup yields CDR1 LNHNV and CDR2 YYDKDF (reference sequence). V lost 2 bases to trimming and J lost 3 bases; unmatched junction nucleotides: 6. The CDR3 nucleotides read TGTGCCACCAGCAGAACCGGACAGGGAGACAATCAGCCCCAGCATTTT. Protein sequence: CATSRTGQGDNQPQHF.

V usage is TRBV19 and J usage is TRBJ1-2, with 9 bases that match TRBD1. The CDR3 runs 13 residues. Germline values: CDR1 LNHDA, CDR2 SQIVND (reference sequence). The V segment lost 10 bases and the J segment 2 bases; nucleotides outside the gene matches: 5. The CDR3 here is CATSDRGNYGYTF. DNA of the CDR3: TGTGCCACTTCGGACAGGGGCAACTATGGCTACACCTTC. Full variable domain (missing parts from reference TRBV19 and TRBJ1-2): DGGITQSPKYLFRKEGQNVTLSCEQNLNHDAMYWYRQDPGQGLRLIYYSQIVNDFQKGDIAEGYSVSREKKESFPLTVTSAQKNPTAFYLCATSDRGNYGYTFGSGTRLTVV.

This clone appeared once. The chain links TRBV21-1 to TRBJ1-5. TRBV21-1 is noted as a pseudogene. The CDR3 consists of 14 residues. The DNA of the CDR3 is TGTGCCAGCAGCTCGGGAGTTCGCAATCAGCCCCAGCATTTT. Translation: CASSSGVRNQPQHF.

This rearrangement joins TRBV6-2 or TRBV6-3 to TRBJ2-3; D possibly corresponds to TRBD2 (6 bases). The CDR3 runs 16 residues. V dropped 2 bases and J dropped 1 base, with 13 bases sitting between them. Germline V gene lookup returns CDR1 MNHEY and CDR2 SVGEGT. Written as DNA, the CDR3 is TGTGCCAGCAGTTACGGGAGAAGCGGGCGCACAGATACGCAGTATTTT. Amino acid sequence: CASSYGRSGRTDTQYF.

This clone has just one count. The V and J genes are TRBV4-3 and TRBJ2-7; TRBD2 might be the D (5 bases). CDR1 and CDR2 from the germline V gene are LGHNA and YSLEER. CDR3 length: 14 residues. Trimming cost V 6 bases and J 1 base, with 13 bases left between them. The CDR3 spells CASSRTTISYEQYF. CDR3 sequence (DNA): TGCGCCAGCAGTCGCACGACTATTTCCTACGAGCAGTACTTC.

CDR3 loop: CASSLQGPNTEAFF. In DNA form, the CDR3 reads TGTGCCAGCAGCTTACAGGGGCCAAACACTGAAGCTTTCTTT. V is TRBV7-9 and J is TRBJ1-1, with D perhaps matching TRBD1 (6 bases). The V and J ends lost 2 bases and 2 bases respectively, with 9 bases between them. Looked up from germline, CDR1 is SEHNR and CDR2 is FQNEAQ (reference sequence). This CDR3 is 14 amino acids long.

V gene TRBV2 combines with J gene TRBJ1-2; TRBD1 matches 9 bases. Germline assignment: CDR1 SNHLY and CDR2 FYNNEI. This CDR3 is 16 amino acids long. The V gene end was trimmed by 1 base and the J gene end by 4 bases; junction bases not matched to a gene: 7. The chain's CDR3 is CASSEETGGGGYGYTF. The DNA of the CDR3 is TGTGCCAGCAGTGAAGAGACAGGGGGTGGTGGCTATGGCTACACCTTC.

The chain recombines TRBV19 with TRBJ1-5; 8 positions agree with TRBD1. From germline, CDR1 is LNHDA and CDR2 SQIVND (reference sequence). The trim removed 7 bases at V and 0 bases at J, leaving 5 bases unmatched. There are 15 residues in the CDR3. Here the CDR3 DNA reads TGTGCCAGTACCACAGGGGGGTATAGCAATCAGCCCCAGCATTTT. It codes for CASTTGGYSNQPQHF.

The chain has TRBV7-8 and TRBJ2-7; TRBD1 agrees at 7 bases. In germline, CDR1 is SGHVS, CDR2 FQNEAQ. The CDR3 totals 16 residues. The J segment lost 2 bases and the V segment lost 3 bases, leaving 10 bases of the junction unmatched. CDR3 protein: CASSFSGQARTYEQYF. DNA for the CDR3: TGTGCCAGCAGCTTTTCCGGACAGGCTCGCACCTACGAGCAGTACTTC.

The DNA for the CDR3 is TGTGCCAGTAGTCCGACAGGGATGTTTGAAAAACTGTTTTTT. This encodes CASSPTGMFEKLFF. The chain carries TRBV19 and TRBJ1-4; 7 bases line up with TRBD1. CDR1 is LNHDA, CDR2 SQIVND, per germline (reference sequence). J lost 7 bases, V lost 5 bases, and 7 bases had no gene match. This CDR3 comprises 14 residues.

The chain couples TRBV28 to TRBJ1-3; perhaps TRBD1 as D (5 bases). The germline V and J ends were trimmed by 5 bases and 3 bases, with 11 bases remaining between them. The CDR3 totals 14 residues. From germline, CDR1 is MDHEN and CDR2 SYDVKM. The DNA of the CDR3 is TGTGCCAGCAGTCGCGGGACTTATGGAAACACCATATATTTT. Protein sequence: CASSRGTYGNTIYF.

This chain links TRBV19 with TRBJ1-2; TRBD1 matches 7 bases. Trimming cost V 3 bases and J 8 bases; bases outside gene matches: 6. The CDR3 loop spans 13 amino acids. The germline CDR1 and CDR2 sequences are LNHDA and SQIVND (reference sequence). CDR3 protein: CASSISRGRGYTF. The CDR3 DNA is TGTGCCAGTAGTATTTCAAGGGGGCGAGGCTACACCTTC.

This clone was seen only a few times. The CDR3 region is CASSSGPSGGIDTQYF. CDR3 bases: TGTGCCAGCAGCTCTGGGCCTAGCGGGGGAATAGATACGCAGTATTTT. V and J are TRBV7-3 and TRBJ2-3; 10 bases line up with TRBD2. V lost 4 bases to trimming and J lost 5 bases; unmatched junction nucleotides: 9. This CDR3 region has 16 residues. Germline lookup yields CDR1 SGHTA and CDR2 FQGTGA.

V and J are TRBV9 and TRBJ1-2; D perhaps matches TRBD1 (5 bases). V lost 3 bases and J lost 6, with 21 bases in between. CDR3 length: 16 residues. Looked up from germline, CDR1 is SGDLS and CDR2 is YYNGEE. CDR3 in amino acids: CASSAGSPQGSHGYTF. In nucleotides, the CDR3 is TGTGCCAGCAGCGCCGGATCCCCCCAGGGATCCCATGGCTACACCTTC.

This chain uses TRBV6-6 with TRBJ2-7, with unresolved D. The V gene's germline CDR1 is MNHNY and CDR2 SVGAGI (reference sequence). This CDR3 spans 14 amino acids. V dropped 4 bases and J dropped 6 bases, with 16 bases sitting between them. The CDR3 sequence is CASSSLEARAEQYF. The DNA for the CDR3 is TGTGCCAGCAGTTCCCTAGAAGCAAGAGCCGAGCAGTACTTC.